This T cell receptor (beta chain) was captured in a study of blood T cell repertoires in COVID-19. Study context: Some COVID-19 samples were acute and others convalescent; all came from the United States, Italy and Spain.

The length of the CDR3 is 14 residues. Seattle patients were enrolled while actively infected and followed longitudinally. Profiled with immunoSEQ multiplex PCR; TCRdb holds only in-frame clones, not every one. The table has roughly 60,000 clones, roughly 72% seen once. The J gene is TRBJ1-5, the V gene TRBV12-2. TRBV12-2 is a pseudogene. The sample taken for sequencing was peripheral blood. The TCR was taken from a woman aged 65 to 85 with COVID-19, enrolled during active disease. CDR3 DNA sequence: TGTGCACCCCGGGGAAACTATAGCAATCAGCCCCAGCATTTT. Protein product: CAPRGNYSNQPQHF.